The clone carrying this T cell receptor (beta chain) has a count of ten or more. Its antigen is as yet unknown. This entry belongs to a study of T cells in Graves' hyperthyroidism and ophthalmopathy. Trimming removed 5 bases at V and 3 bases at J, with 11 bases between. CDR3 length: 13 residues. Germline V lookup: CDR1 MNHNS, CDR2 SASEGT. Overall study results and limits: Ophthalmopathy onset followed model prediction by a median approximately 6.2 months.

From RNA transcripts, TCR beta CDR3 regions were amplified. When the TCR CDR3 underwent first-round RT-PCR, the HTBI primer set was used. TCRdb used MiXCR to reprocess the multiplex PCR reads, holding one entry per CDR3 protein. Among roughly 250,000 distinct CDR3 sequences listed, around 15% were seen once. Clinical Activity Scores of at least 3, NOSPECS grades of at least 4 and durations under 3 months characterized ophthalmopathy patients. Diagnoses rested on clinical symptoms, serum thyroxine and TRAb, thyroid ultrasound and orbital computed tomography. The specimen was blood. The sequence was obtained from a woman aged 18-29 years with Graves' ophthalmopathy. The chain uses TRBV6-1 and TRBJ2-7; either TRBD1 or TRBD2 may fit D (5 bases each). The CDR3 region is CASSYGAGYEQYF. In DNA, the CDR3 is TGTGCCAGCAGTTACGGGGCAGGCTACGAGCAGTACTTC.